This TCR beta chain was sequenced during a study of blood T cells in healthy people across ages. Next came a second PCR, run for roughly 7 to 12 cycles, which used a sample-barcoded 5' primer along with a J-beta primer mix. TCRdb recomputed calls from the 5' RACE reads with MiXCR, one row per CDR3 protein. The sample lists 1,800,000 or so distinct CDR3 sequences, 35% to 50% seen once, with 23% in the top ten. There are 14 residues in the CDR3. Trimming removed 0 bases from V and 8 bases from J, with 11 bases in between. Germline-derived CDR1 and CDR2 are MNHEY and SVGAGI. This receptor was taken from a human donor in good health. The material sequenced was blood. This sequence joins TRBV6-5 and TRBJ2-1; D gene ambiguous. The CDR3 sequence is CASSYSERPHEQFF. The CDR3 DNA follows: TGTGCCAGCAGTTACTCTGAAAGACCCCATGAGCAGTTCTTC.